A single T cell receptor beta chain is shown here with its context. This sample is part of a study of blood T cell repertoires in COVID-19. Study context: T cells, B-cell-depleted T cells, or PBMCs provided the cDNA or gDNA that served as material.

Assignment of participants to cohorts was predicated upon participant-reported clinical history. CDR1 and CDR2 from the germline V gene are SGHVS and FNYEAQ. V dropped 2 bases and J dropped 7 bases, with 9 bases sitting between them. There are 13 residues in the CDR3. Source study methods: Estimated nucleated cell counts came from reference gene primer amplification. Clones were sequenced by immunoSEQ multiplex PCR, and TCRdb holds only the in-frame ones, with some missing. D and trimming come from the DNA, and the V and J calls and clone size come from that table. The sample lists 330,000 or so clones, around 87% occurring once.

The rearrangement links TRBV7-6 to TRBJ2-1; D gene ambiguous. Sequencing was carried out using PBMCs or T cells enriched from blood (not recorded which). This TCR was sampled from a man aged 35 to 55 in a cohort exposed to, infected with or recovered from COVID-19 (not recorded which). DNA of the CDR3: TGTGCCAGCAGCTTATTGGTAGTGAATGAGCAGTTCTTC. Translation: CASSLLVVNEQFF.